A single sample is the source of the 5 T cell receptor beta chains below, sequenced in a study of cytomegalovirus exposure and HLA in healthy donors. A multiplex PCR was run with 60 Vbeta primers and 13 Jbeta primers. The data were produced by immunoSEQ multiplex PCR, yet TCRdb's version contains in-frame clones alone and is incomplete. The sample holds 180,000 or so clones; more than 60% are singletons and the top ten take approximately 3.4%. The sample taken for sequencing was PBMCs. Receptors were obtained from a female donor in good health and CMV-seronegative.

Only a few counts were recorded for this clone. V usage is TRBV6-8 and J usage is TRBJ1-3, with TRBD1 matching 7 bases. The CDR3 has 18 amino acids. Germline V gives CDR1 MNHGY, CDR2 SAAAGT. The trim removed 0 bases at V and 2 bases at J, leaving 10 bases unmatched. CDR3 DNA sequence: TGTGCCAGCAGTTACTCGCCCTTTTTACAGGGGACTGGAAACACCATATATTTT. It specifies CASSYSPFLQGTGNTIYF.

About this clone: Sequence at one end of the junction differs from germline and may be a read error. This chain joins TRBV13 and TRBJ2-7; D is undetermined. This CDR3 spans 12 amino acids. From germline, CDR1 is PRHDT and CDR2 FYEKMQ (reference sequence). This CDR3 reads CASSLGLVEQYF. For the CDR3, the DNA is TGTGCCAGCAGCCTAGGGCTAGTCGAGCAGTACTTC.

The rearrangement uses TRBV7-9 and TRBJ1-1; 8 bases are a match to TRBD1. V shed 8 bases and J 11 bases; nucleotides not matched to a gene: 7. Germline-derived CDR1 and CDR2 are SEHNR and FQNEAQ (reference sequence). The CDR3 has 11 amino acids. The CDR3: CASATGEKAFF. The CDR3 DNA reads as TGTGCCAGCGCGACAGGGGAGAAGGCTTTCTTT.

The V gene is TRBV4-3, the J gene TRBJ2-7; D is uncertain. Trimming stripped 1 base from V and 3 bases from J, with 10 bases between. The germline CDR1 and CDR2 sequences are LGHNA and YSLEER. The CDR3 totals 14 residues. The CDR3 spells CASSQGVGSYEQYF. The CDR3 DNA reads TGCGCCAGCAGCCAAGGAGTGGGCAGCTACGAGCAGTACTTC.

This clone was found a few times. This chain links TRBV5-1 with TRBJ2-2; 7 bases align to TRBD2. After removal of 2 bases from V and 2 bases from J, the junction contained 3 bases not matched to a gene. The CDR3 length is 15 residues. Germline CDR1 reads SGHRS; CDR2 reads YFSETQ. In DNA, the CDR3 is TGCGCCAGCAGCTTACGGGGGGATAACACCGGGGAGCTGTTTTTT. It encodes CASSLRGDNTGELFF.